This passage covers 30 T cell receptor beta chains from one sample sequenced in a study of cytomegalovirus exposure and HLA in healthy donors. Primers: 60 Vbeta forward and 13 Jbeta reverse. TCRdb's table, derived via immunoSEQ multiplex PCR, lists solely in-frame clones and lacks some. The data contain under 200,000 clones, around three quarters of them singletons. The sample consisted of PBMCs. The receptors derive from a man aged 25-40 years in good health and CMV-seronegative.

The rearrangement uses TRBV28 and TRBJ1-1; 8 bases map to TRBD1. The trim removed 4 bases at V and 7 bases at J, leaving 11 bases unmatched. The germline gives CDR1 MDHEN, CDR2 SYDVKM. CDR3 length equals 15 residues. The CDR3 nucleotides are TGTGCCAGCAGTTCAATCCGGACAGGGCGCGATGAAGCTTTCTTT. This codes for CASSSIRTGRDEAFF.

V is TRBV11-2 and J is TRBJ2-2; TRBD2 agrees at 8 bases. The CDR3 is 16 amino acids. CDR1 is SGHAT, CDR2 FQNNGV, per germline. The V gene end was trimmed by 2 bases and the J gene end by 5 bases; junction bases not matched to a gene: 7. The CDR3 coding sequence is TGTGCCAGCAGCTTAAGGGCGGGAGGTTTGACCGGGGAGCTGTTTTTT. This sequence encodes CASSLRAGGLTGELFF.

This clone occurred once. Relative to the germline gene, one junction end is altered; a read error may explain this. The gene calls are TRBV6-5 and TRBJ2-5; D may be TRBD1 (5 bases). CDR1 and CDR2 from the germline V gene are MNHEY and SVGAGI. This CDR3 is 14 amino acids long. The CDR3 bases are TGTGCCAGCAGCCTACACAGGTACCAAGAGACCCAGCACTTC. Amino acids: CASSLHRYQETQHF.

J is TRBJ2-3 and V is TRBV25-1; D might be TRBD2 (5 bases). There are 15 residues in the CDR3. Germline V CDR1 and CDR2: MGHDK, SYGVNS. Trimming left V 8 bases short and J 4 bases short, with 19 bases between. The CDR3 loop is CASRTRLPPADTQYF. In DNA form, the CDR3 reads TGTGCCAGCCGCACTAGGCTCCCCCCCGCAGATACGCAGTATTTT.

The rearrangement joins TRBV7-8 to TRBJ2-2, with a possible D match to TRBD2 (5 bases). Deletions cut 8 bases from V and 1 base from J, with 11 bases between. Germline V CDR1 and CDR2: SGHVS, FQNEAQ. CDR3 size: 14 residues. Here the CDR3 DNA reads TGTGCCAGCGAACTCCGGGAGAACACCGGGGAGCTGTTTTTT. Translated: CASELRENTGELFF.

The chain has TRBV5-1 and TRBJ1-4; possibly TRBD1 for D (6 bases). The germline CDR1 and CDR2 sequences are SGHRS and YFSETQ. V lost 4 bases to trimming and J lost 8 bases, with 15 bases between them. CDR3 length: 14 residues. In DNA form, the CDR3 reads TGCGCCAGCAGCCCGGACAGTCTACGAGAAAAACTGTTTTTT. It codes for CASSPDSLREKLFF. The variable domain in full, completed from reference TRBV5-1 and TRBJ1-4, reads KAGVTQTPRYLIKTRGQQVTLSCSPISGHRSVSWYQQTPGQGLQFLFEYFSETQRNKGNFPGRFSGRQFSNSRSEMNVSTLELGDSALYLCASSPDSLREKLFFGSGTQLSVL.

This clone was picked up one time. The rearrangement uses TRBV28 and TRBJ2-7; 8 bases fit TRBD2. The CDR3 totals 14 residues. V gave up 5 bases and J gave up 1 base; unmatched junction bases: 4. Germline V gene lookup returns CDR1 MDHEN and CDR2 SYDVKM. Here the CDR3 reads CASSRTSSSYEQYF. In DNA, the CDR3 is TGTGCCAGCAGTCGGACTAGCAGTTCCTACGAGCAGTACTTC.

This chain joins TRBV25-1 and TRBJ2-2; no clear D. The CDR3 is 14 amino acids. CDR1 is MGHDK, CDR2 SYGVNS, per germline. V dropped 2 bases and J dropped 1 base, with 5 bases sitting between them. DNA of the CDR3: TGTGCCAGCAGTGAAGGGCGGAACACCGGGGAGCTGTTTTTT. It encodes CASSEGRNTGELFF.

The CDR3 sequence is CASSGDTYEQYF. The CDR3, as DNA: TGCGCCAGCAGCGGGGACACCTACGAGCAGTACTTC. The chain combines TRBV5-1 with TRBJ2-7; D perhaps matches TRBD1 (6 bases). The V gene lost 4 bases and the J gene lost 2 bases, with 7 bases spanning the gap. The CDR3 loop spans 12 amino acids. CDR1 is SGHRS and CDR2 is YFSETQ in the germline V gene.

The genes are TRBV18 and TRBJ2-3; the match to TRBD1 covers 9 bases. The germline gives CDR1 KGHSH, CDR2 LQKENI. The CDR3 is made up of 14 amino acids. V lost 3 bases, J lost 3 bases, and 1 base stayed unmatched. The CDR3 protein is CASSPGQGTDTQYF. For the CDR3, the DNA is TGTGCCAGCTCACCGGGACAGGGAACAGATACGCAGTATTTT.

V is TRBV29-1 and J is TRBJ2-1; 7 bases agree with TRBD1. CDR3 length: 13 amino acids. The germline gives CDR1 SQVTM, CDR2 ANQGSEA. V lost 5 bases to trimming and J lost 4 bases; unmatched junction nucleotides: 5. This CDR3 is CSVPRDSYNEQFF. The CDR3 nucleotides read TGCAGCGTTCCCCGGGACAGTTACAATGAGCAGTTCTTC.

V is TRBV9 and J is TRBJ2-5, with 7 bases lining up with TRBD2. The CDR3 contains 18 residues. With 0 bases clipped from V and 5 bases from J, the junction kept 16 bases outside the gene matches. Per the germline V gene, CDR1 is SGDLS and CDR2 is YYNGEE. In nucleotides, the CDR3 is TGTGCCAGCAGCGTAGGTGGGGCACTAGCGACCAGAGGGGAGACCCAGTACTTC. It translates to CASSVGGALATRGETQYF.

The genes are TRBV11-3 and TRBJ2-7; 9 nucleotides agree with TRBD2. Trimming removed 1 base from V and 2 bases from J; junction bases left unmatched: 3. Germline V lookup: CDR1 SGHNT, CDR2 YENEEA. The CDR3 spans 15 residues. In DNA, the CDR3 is TGTGCCAGCAGCTTAGGGCGGGAGGGGACCTACGAGCAGTACTTC. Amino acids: CASSLGREGTYEQYF.

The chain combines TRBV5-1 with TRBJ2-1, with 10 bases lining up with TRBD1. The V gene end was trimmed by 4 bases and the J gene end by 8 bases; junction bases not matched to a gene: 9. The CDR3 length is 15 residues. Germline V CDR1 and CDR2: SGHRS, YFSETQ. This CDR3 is CASSRRTGGKHEQFF. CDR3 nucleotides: TGCGCCAGCAGCCGAAGGACAGGGGGTAAGCATGAGCAGTTCTTC.

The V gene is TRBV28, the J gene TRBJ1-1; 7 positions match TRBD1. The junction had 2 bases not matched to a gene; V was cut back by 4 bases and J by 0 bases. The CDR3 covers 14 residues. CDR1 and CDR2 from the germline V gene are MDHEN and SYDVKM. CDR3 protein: CASSSGTVNTEAFF. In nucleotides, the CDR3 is TGTGCCAGCAGTTCCGGGACAGTGAACACTGAAGCTTTCTTT.

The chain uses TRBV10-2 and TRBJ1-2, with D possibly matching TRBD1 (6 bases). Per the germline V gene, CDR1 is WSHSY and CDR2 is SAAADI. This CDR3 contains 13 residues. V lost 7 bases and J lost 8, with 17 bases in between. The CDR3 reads CASNRGEGEGYTF. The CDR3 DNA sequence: TGCGCCAGCAACCGAGGGGAGGGGGAAGGCTACACCTTC.

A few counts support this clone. The CDR3: CASSGGLVNQPQHF. The CDR3 DNA follows: TGTGCCAGCAGCGGAGGGCTGGTCAATCAGCCCCAGCATTTT. The V gene is TRBV27, the J gene TRBJ1-5, with unresolved D. The V end was cut by 6 bases, the J end by 3 bases, with 12 bases between. Germline CDR1 is MNHEY and CDR2 is SMNVEV (reference sequence). This CDR3 contains 14 residues.

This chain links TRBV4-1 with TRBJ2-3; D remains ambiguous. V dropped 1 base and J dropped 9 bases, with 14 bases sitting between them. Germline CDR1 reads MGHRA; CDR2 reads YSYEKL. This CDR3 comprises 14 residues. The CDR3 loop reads CASSQVRPLDTQYF. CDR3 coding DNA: TGCGCCAGCAGCCAAGTTCGGCCCCTAGACACGCAGTATTTT.

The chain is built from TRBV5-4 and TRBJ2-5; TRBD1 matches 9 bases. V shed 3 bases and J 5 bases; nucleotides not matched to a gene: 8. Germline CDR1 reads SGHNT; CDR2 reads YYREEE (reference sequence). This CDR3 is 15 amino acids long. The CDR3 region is CASSSDGTGRETQYF. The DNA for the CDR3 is TGTGCCAGCAGCTCGGACGGGACAGGGCGGGAGACCCAGTACTTC. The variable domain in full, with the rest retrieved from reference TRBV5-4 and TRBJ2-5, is ETGVTQSPTHLIKTRGQQVTLRCSSQSGHNTVSWYQQALGQGPQFIFQYYREEENGRGNFPPRFSGLQFPNYSSELNVNALELDDSALYLCASSSDGTGRETQYFGPGTRLLVL.

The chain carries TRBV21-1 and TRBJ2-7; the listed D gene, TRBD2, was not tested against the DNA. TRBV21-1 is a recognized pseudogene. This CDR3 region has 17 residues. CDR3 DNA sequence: TGTGCCAGCAGCAAAGCGGGTTGTCTAGCGGGAGTTCACGAGCAGTACTTC. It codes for CASSKAGCLAGVHEQYF.

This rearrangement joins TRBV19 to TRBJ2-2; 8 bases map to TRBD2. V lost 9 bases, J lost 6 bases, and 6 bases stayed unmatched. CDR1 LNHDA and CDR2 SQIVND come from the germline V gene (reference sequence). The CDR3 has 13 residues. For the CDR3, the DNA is TGTGCCAGCCGGAAGACTAGCGCCGGGGAGCTGTTTTTT. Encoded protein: CASRKTSAGELFF.

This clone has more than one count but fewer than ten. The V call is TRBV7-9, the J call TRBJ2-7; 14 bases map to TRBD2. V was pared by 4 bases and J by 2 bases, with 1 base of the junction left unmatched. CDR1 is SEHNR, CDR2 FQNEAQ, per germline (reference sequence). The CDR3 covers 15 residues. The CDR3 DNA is TGTGCCAGCAGCTCGACTAGCGGGAGGGCCTACGAGCAGTACTTC. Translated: CASSSTSGRAYEQYF. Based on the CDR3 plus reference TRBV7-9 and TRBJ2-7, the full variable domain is DTGVSQNPRHKITKRGQNVTFRCDPISEHNRLYWYRQTLGQGPEFLTYFQNEAQLEKSRLLSDRFSAERPKGSFSTLEIQRTEQGDSAMYLCASSSTSGRAYEQYFGPGTRLTVT.

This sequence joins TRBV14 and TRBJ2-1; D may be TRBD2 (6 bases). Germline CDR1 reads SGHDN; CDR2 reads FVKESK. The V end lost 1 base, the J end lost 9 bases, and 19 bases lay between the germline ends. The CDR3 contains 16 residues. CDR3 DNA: TGTGCCAGCAGCCAAGGCTTTTTGCGGGGAAAAGGTGAGCAGTTCTTC. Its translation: CASSQGFLRGKGEQFF.

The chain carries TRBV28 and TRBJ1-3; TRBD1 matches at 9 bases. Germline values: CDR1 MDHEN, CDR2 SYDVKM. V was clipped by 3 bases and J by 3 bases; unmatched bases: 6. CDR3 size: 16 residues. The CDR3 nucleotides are TGTGCCAGCAGTTTGGGACAGGGATCAGGTGGAAACACCATATATTTT. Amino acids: CASSLGQGSGGNTIYF.

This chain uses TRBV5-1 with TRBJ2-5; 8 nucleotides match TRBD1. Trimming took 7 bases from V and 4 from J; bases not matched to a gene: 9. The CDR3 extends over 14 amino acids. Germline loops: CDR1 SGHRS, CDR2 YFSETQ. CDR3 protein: CASRQTGQGETQYF. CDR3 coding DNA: TGCGCCAGCCGCCAGACAGGACAGGGAGAGACCCAGTACTTC.

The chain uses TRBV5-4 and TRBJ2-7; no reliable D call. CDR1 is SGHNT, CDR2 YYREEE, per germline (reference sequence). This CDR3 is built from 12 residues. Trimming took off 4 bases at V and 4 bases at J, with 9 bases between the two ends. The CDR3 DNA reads TGTGCCAGCAGCACCGACAATTACGAGCAGTACTTC. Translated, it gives CASSTDNYEQYF.

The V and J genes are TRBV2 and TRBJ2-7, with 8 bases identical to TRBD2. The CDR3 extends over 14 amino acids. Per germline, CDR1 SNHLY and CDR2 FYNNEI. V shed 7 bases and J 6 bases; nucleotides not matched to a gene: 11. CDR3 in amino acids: CASIRSSGPGEQYF. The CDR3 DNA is TGTGCCAGCATTCGGTCTAGCGGGCCAGGCGAGCAGTACTTC.

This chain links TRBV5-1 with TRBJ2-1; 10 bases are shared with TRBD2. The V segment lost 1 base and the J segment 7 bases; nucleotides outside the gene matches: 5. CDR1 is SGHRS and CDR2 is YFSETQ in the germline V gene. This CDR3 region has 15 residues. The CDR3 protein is CASSLLAGVMNEQFF. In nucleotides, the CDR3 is TGCGCCAGCAGCTTGCTAGCGGGAGTTATGAATGAGCAGTTCTTC.

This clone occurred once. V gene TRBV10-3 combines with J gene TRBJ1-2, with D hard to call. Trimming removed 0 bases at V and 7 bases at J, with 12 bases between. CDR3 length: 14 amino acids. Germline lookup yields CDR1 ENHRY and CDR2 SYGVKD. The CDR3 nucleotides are TGTGCCATCAGTGAGTCCTCCGCCTTGAGTGGCTACACCTTC. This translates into CAISESSALSGYTF.

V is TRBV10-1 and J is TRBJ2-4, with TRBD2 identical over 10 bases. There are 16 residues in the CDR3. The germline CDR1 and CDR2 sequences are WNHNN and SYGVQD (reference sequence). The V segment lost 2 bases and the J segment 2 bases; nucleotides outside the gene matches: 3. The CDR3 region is CASSETSGKSKNIQYF. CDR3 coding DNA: TGCGCCAGCAGTGAGACTAGCGGGAAATCCAAAAACATTCAGTACTTC.